The T cell receptor (beta chain) described here comes from a study of T cell responses to AZD1222 COVID-19 vaccine. In the study overall: Second-dose groups at about 4 or about 12 weeks were pooled.

Libraries were prepared by immunoSEQ multiplex PCR; TCRdb keeps only in-frame clonotypes and omits some of them. The sample lists 90,000 to 110,000 clones, more than 75% occurring once. This CDR3 is 15 amino acids long. The germline V gene encodes CDR1 MNHEY and CDR2 SVGAGI. V shed 2 bases and J shed 0 bases, with 9 bases lying between them. The V and J genes are TRBV6-5 and TRBJ2-3, with D hard to call. The sample in question was peripheral blood, obtained on day 0 of AZD1222 vaccination. The sequence derives from an adult in good health. This CDR3 reads CASSYDGSSTDTQYF. The CDR3 DNA sequence: TGTGCCAGCAGTTACGACGGATCTAGCACAGATACGCAGTATTTT.